One T cell receptor beta chain is described in this entry. The antigen is not known. These data come from a study of T cell clonotyping in hematopoietic cell transplantation. Overall study context: Pretransplant recipient samples were taken after cytoreduction. General study findings and limits: Higher Inverse Simpson Index values in graft donor and pretransplant recipient predicted broader posttransplant TCR diversity. Pathologically expanded recipient clonotypes increased progressively from day 30 to day 180 as diversity fell.

Documented time point: recipient sample about 28 days before transplant, after cytoreduction. Recipient blood drawn about 28 days pretransplant and days 30, 100, 180 after. The assay was immunoSEQ multiplex PCR, and TCRdb's table has in-frame clones only and misses some. The sample carries 27,000 or so clones, more than 70% recorded once. CDR3 length equals 11 residues. The germline gives CDR1 GTSNPN, CDR2 SVGIG (reference sequence). V was pared by 0 bases and J by 8 bases, with 4 bases between. Here the sequenced sample was peripheral blood mononuclear cells, taken before stem cell transplant. This receptor was taken from a man between 45 and 60 years old with myelodysplastic syndrome. Some clones in this sample may be carry-over from other donors' samples. The chain carries TRBV30 and TRBJ1-4; D gene ambiguous. The CDR3 protein is CAWSVREKLFF. CDR3 nucleotides: TGTGCCTGGAGTGTTCGAGAAAAACTGTTTTTT.